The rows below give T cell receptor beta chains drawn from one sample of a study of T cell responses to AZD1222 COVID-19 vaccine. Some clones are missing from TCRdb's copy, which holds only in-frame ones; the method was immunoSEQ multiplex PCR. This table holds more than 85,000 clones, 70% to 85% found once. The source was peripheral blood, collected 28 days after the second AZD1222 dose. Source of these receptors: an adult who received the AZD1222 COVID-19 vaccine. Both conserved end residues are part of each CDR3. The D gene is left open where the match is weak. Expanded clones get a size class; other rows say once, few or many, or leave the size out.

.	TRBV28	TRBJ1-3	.	CASSLTGQRNTIYF	TGTGCCAGCAGTTTAACAGGACAGAGAAACACCATATATTTT
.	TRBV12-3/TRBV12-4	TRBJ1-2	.	CASSFPGHGYTF	TGTGCCAGCAGTTTCCCGGGGCATGGCTACACCTTC
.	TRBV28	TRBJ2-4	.	CASSLAKNIQYF	TGTGCCAGCAGCTTAGCCAAAAACATTCAGTACTTC
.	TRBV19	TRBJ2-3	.	CASSKGTIRDTQYF	TGTGCCAGTAGTAAAGGAACCATTCGGGATACGCAGTATTTT
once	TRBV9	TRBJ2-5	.	CASSVGQLETQYF	TGTGCCAGCAGCGTAGGGCAGCTGGAGACCCAGTACTTC
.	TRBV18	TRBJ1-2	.	CASSPTQPREGYTF	TGTGCCAGCTCACCGACCCAACCCCGGGAGGGCTACACCTTC
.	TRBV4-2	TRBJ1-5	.	CASSQAQINQPQHF	TGTGCCAGCAGCCAAGCCCAAATCAATCAGCCCCAGCATTTT
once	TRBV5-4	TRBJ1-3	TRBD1	CASSLGGKGGAGNTIYF	TGTGCCAGCAGCCTTGGGGGTAAAGGGGGCGCTGGAAACACCATATATTTT
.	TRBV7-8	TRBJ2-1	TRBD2	CASSPTSGGQFF	TGTGCCAGCAGCCCAACGAGCGGGGGACAGTTCTTC
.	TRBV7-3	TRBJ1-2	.	CASSLIGGSSNYGYTF	TGTGCCAGCAGCTTAATTGGGGGATCGTCAAACTATGGCTACACCTTC
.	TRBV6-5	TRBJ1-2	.	CASSFPSRQNYGYTF	TGTGCCAGCAGTTTCCCCTCCAGACAGAACTATGGCTACACCTTC
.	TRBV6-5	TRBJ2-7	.	CASTPGTFYEQYF	TGTGCCAGCACACCCGGGACCTTCTACGAGCAGTACTTC
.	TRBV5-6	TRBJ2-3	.	CASSFVGFGTDTQYF	TGTGCCAGCAGCTTTGTGGGGTTCGGCACAGATACGCAGTATTTT
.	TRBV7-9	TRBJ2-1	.	CASRSEGNEQFF	TGTGCCAGCAGGTCTGAGGGCAATGAGCAGTTCTTC
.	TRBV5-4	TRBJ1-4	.	CASSSDRGVNEKLFF	TGTGCCAGCAGCTCCGACCGGGGTGTTAATGAAAAACTGTTTTTT
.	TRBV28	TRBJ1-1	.	CASKLAGEAFF	TGTGCCAGCAAGTTGGCAGGTGAAGCTTTCTTT
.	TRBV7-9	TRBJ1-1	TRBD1	CAAAPGQPNTEAFF	TGTGCGGCAGCCCCGGGACAGCCTAACACTGAAGCTTTCTTT
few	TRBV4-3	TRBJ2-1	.	CASSRGTAIQELFF	TGCGCCAGCAGCCGCGGAACTGCAATCCAAGAGCTGTTCTTC
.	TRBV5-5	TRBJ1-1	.	CASLARGLADTEAFF	TGTGCCAGCCTTGCGCGAGGCCTGGCGGACACTGAAGCTTTCTTT
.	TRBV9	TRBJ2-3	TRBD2	CASSVIAGGSTDTQYF	TGTGCCAGCAGCGTGATAGCGGGGGGTAGCACAGATACGCAGTATTTT
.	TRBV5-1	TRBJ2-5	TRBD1	CASSQQGYQETQYF	TGCGCCAGCAGCCAACAGGGGTACCAAGAGACCCAGTACTTC
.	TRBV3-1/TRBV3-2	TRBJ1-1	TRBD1	CASSLGTGNTEAFF	TGTGCCAGCAGCCTCGGGACAGGGAACACTGAAGCTTTCTTT
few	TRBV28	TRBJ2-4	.	CASSRRGPSGSNIQYF	TGTGCCAGCAGCCGGAGGGGGCCTAGCGGGTCAAACATTCAGTACTTC
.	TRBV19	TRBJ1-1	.	CASREDSLQNTEAFF	TGTGCCAGTAGAGAGGACAGCCTCCAGAACACTGAAGCTTTCTTT
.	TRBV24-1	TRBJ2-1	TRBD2	CATSDLRLAGGNEQFF	TGTGCCACCAGTGATTTAAGACTAGCGGGGGGCAATGAGCAGTTCTTC
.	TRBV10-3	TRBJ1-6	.	CAITQGLDNSPLHF	TGTGCCATCACGCAGGGCTTAGATAATTCACCCCTCCACTTT
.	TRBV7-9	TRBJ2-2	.	CASSLSLAGSNTGELFF	TGTGCCAGCAGCCTCAGTTTGGCGGGCTCGAACACCGGGGAGCTGTTTTTT